One sample yielded the 20 T cell receptor beta chains listed below, sequenced in a study of blood T cell repertoires in COVID-19. TCRdb keeps only in-frame clones here, not all; method: immunoSEQ multiplex PCR. The profile shows 45,000 to 50,000 clones, 75% to 85% of them singletons. Sample: peripheral blood. The receptors derive from a man older than 75 in a cohort sampled during active COVID-19.

The rearrangement links TRBV10-3 to TRBJ1-3; 9 bases are a match to TRBD1. Germline CDR1 reads ENHRY; CDR2 reads SYGVKD. J lost 0 bases, V lost 5 bases, and 8 bases had no gene match. CDR3 length: 17 amino acids. CDR3 residues: CAISLTGGSLSGNTIYF. The CDR3, as DNA: TGTGCCATCAGTTTGACAGGGGGATCTCTCTCTGGAAACACCATATATTTT.

This chain uses TRBV7-9 with TRBJ1-5; TRBD1 matches 7 bases. V lost 4 bases and J lost 4; bases outside the gene matches: 10. CDR3 size: 16 residues. The V gene's germline CDR1 is SEHNR and CDR2 FQNEAQ (reference sequence). This chain's CDR3 is CASSSPTGTQNQPQHF. DNA of the CDR3: TGTGCCAGCAGCTCACCGACAGGGACCCAGAATCAGCCCCAGCATTTT.

J is TRBJ2-7 and V is TRBV27; D ambiguous. The CDR3 has 16 residues. Per the germline V gene, CDR1 is MNHEY and CDR2 is SMNVEV (reference sequence). V lost 1 base and J 0 bases, leaving 13 bases between the germline ends. CDR3 in DNA: TGTGCCAGCAGTTTATTACTCTCGCCGAGCTCCTACGAGCAGTACTTC. This encodes CASSLLLSPSSYEQYF.

The chain employs TRBV7-9 and TRBJ2-7, with D unclear. CDR1 is SEHNR and CDR2 is FQNEAQ in the germline V gene (reference sequence). Trimming took off 3 bases at V and 7 bases at J, with 10 bases between the two ends. The CDR3 sequence is 12 residues long. Here the CDR3 reads CASSFSGKEQYF. The CDR3 nucleotides are TGTGCCAGCAGCTTCTCGGGTAAAGAGCAGTACTTC.

The chain uses TRBV5-1 and TRBJ2-1; 8 bases agree with TRBD2. Per the germline V gene, CDR1 is SGHRS and CDR2 is YFSETQ. The CDR3 totals 15 residues. Germline trimming cut 2 bases from V and 7 bases from J; bases unmatched to any gene: 8. As DNA, the CDR3 is TGCGCCAGCAGCTTCCCGGGAGGGCCGCAGAATGAGCAGTTCTTC. It codes for CASSFPGGPQNEQFF.

J is TRBJ2-1 and V is TRBV11-2; the D is unclear. V lost 2 bases and J lost 8, with 13 bases in between. This CDR3 contains 14 residues. Germline V gives CDR1 SGHAT, CDR2 FQNNGV. The CDR3 bases are TGTGCCAGCAGCTTAAGGCTAGTAGATGATGAGCAGTTCTTC. Its protein product is CASSLRLVDDEQFF. Full variable domain (rest looked up from reference TRBV11-2 and TRBJ2-1): EAGVAQSPRYKIIEKRQSVAFWCNPISGHATLYWYQQILGQGPKLLIQFQNNGVVDDSQLPKDRFSAERLKGVDSTLKIQPAKLEDSAVYLCASSLRLVDDEQFFGPGTRLTVL.

The chain recombines TRBV7-8 with TRBJ1-3; a weak D match, TRBD1 (5 bases). Trimming shortened V by 0 bases and J by 4 bases, and 16 bases separated the two germline ends. This CDR3 region has 17 residues. Germline loops: CDR1 SGHVS, CDR2 FQNEAQ. In DNA form, the CDR3 reads TGTGCCAGCAGCTTAGCGCCAAGGGGCGCGCGAGGAAACACCATATATTTT. This codes for CASSLAPRGARGNTIYF.

J is TRBJ1-2 and V is TRBV9, with 8 bases identical to TRBD1. Losses at the gene ends were 3 bases for V and 8 bases for J; bases not matched to a gene: 12. The CDR3 totals 15 residues. Germline-derived CDR1 and CDR2 are SGDLS and YYNGEE. This CDR3 is CASSASFRGQEGYTF. The CDR3 nucleotides read TGTGCCAGCAGCGCTAGCTTCAGGGGGCAGGAGGGCTACACCTTC. Looking up the rest from reference TRBV9 and TRBJ1-2 gives the full variable domain: DSGVTQTPKHLITATGQRVTLRCSPRSGDLSVYWYQQSLDQGLQFLIQYYNGEERAKGNILERFSAQQFPDLHSELNLSSLELGDSALYFCASSASFRGQEGYTFGSGTRLTVV.

V usage is TRBV7-2 and J usage is TRBJ2-7; D possibly corresponds to TRBD1 (5 bases). Between the trimmed V and J ends, which lost 4 bases and 4 bases, there was a span of 11 bases. The CDR3 contains 13 residues. Germline CDR1 and CDR2: SGHTA and FQGNSA. The CDR3 reads CASSSRQSYEQYF. CDR3 DNA: TGTGCCAGCAGCTCACGACAGTCATACGAGCAGTACTTC.

In regard to this clone: Its ends do not fully match the called genes, so a read error is possible. The CDR3 is CASSLIKGGSGKVPQCF. CDR3 DNA sequence: TGTGCCAGCAGCTTAATTAAGGGTGGTAGCGGGAAGGTCCCGCAGTGTTTT. The rearrangement links TRBV11-2 to TRBJ2-3, with 8 bases identical to TRBD2. Germline values: CDR1 SGHAT, CDR2 FQNNGV. The CDR3 loop spans 17 amino acids.

The rearrangement joins TRBV3-1 (or the pseudogene TRBV3-2) to TRBJ1-1, with 8 bases aligning to TRBD1. The CDR3 length is 14 residues. Germline V lookup: CDR1 LGHDT, CDR2 YNNKEL (reference sequence). The ends lost 2 bases at V and 5 bases at J; junction bases unmatched: 4. CDR3 amino acids: CASSQQGALTEAFF. Written as DNA, the CDR3 is TGTGCCAGCAGCCAACAGGGGGCGCTGACTGAAGCTTTCTTT.

This rearrangement joins TRBV7-2 to TRBJ2-5; D possibly corresponds to TRBD1 (6 bases). Trimming pared 2 bases from V and 6 bases from J, leaving 10 bases between. The CDR3 contains 13 residues. Germline values: CDR1 SGHTA, CDR2 FQGNSA. The CDR3 here is CASSLYRDQTQYF. In nucleotides, the CDR3 is TGTGCCAGCAGCTTATACAGGGATCAGACCCAGTACTTC.

V is TRBV27 and J is TRBJ2-1; tentatively, D is TRBD1 (6 bases). The CDR3 has 16 residues. V lost 6 bases and J lost 2, with 17 bases in between. CDR1 MNHEY and CDR2 SMNVEV come from the germline V gene (reference sequence). CDR3 bases: TGTGCCAGCAGATGGGGGCAGGGGAGACCCTACAATGAGCAGTTCTTC. Its protein product is CASRWGQGRPYNEQFF.

V usage is TRBV28 and J usage is TRBJ2-1; D unclear. Trimming took off 2 bases at V and 4 bases at J, with 6 bases between the two ends. The CDR3 loop spans 13 amino acids. Per germline, CDR1 MDHEN and CDR2 SYDVKM. This chain's CDR3 is CASSLIVYNEQFF. For the CDR3, the DNA is TGTGCCAGCAGTTTAATAGTTTACAATGAGCAGTTCTTC. The full variable domain, rest sourced from reference TRBV28 and TRBJ2-1, is DVKVTQSSRYLVKRTGEKVFLECVQDMDHENMFWYRQDPGLGLRLIYFSYDVKMKEKGDIPEGYSVSREKKERFSLILESASTNQTSMYLCASSLIVYNEQFFGPGTRLTVL.

The V and J genes are TRBV9 and TRBJ2-3, with TRBD2 matching 10 bases. The V segment lost 6 bases and the J segment 0 bases; nucleotides outside the gene matches: 7. Germline CDR1 is SGDLS and CDR2 is YYNGEE. This CDR3 contains 16 residues. The CDR3 loop is CASNPGLATSTDTQYF. The CDR3 region has the DNA TGTGCCAGCAACCCGGGACTAGCGACTAGCACAGATACGCAGTATTTT. The full variable domain, rest sourced from reference TRBV9 and TRBJ2-3, is DSGVTQTPKHLITATGQRVTLRCSPRSGDLSVYWYQQSLDQGLQFLIQYYNGEERAKGNILERFSAQQFPDLHSELNLSSLELGDSALYFCASNPGLATSTDTQYFGPGTRLTVL.

The chain uses TRBV9 and TRBJ2-4; a possible D gene is TRBD1 (5 bases). Per germline, CDR1 SGDLS and CDR2 YYNGEE. V was cut by 0 bases and J by 0 bases, with 13 bases left in between. This CDR3 contains 17 residues. CDR3 bases: TGTGCCAGCAGCGTAGGGGCAGGGCCTCTAGCCAAAAACATTCAGTACTTC. The encoded protein is CASSVGAGPLAKNIQYF.

The chain joins TRBV7-8 to TRBJ1-3, with D possibly TRBD1 on 6 matching bases. This CDR3 region has 15 residues. V lost 1 base, J lost 3 bases, and 10 bases lay in between. Germline CDR1 is SGHVS and CDR2 is FQNEAQ. CDR3 protein: CASSLDRVYGNTIYF. Written as DNA, the CDR3 is TGTGCCAGCAGCTTAGACAGGGTGTATGGAAACACCATATATTTT.

The chain recombines TRBV5-5 with TRBJ1-2; D is undetermined. This CDR3 spans 15 amino acids. Between the trimmed V and J ends, which lost 1 base and 5 bases, there was a span of 15 bases. Germline CDR1 is SGHKS and CDR2 is YYEKEE (reference sequence). DNA of the CDR3: TGTGCCAGCAGCTTGAGTTCGTCACTTCGATATGGCTACACCTTC. Protein: CASSLSSSLRYGYTF.

J is TRBJ1-1 and V is TRBV6-6; 8 bases map to TRBD1. V was clipped by 5 bases and J by 0 bases; unmatched bases: 8. The CDR3 contains 16 residues. Germline CDR1 reads MNHNY; CDR2 reads SVGAGI (reference sequence). Here the CDR3 DNA reads TGTGCCAGCAGTCGGGCAGGGGGCCAGATGAACACTGAAGCTTTCTTT. Protein product: CASSRAGGQMNTEAFF.

This chain joins TRBV2 and TRBJ1-3, with D possibly TRBD1 on 5 matching bases. Germline CDR1 reads SNHLY; CDR2 reads FYNNEI. CDR3 size: 15 residues. V lost 4 bases and J 3 bases, leaving 13 bases between the germline ends. This CDR3 is CASSAGLLFGNTIYF. DNA of the CDR3: TGTGCCAGCAGTGCAGGGCTTCTATTTGGAAACACCATATATTTT.